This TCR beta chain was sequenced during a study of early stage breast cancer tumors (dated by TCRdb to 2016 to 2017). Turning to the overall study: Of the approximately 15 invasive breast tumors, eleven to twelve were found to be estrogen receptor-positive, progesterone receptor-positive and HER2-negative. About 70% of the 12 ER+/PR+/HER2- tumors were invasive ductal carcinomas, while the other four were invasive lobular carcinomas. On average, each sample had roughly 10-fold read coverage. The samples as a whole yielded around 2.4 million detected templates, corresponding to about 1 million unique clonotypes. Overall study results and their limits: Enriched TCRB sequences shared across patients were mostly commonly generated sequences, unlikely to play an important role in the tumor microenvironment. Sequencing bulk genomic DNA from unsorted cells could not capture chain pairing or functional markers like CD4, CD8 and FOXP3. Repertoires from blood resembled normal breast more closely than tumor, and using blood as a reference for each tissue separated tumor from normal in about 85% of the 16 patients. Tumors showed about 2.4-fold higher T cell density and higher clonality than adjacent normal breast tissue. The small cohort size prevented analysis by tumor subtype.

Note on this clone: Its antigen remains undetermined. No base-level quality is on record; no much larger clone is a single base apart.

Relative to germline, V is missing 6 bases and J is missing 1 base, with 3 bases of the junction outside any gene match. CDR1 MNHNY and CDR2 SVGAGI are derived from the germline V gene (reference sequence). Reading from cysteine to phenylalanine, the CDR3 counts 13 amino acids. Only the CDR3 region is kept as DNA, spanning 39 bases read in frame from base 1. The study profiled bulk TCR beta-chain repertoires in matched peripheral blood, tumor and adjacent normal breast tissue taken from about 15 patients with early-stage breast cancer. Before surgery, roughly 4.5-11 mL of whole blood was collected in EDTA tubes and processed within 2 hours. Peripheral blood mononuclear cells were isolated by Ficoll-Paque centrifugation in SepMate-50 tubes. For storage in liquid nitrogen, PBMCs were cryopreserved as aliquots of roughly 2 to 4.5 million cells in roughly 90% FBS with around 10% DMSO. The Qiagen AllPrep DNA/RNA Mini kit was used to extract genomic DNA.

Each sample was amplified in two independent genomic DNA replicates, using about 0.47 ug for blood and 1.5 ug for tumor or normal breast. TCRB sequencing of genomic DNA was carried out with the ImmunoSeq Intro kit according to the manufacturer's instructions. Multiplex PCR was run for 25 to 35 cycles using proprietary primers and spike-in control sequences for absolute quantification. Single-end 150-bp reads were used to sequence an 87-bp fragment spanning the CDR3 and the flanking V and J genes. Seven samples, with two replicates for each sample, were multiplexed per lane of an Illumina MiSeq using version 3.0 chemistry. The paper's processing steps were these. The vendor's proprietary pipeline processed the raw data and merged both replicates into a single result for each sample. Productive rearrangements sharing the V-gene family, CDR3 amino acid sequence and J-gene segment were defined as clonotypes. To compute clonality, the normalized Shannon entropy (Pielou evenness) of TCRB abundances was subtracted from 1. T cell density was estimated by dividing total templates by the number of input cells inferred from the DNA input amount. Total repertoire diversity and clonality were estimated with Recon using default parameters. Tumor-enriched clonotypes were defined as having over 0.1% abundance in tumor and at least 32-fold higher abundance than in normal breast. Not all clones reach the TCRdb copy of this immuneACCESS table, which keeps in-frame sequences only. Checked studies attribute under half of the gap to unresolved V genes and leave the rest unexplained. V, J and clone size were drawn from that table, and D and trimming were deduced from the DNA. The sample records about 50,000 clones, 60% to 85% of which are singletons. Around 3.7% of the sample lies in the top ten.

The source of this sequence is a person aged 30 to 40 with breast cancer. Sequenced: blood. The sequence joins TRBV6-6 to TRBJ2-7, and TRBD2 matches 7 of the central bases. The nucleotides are TGTGCCAGCAGGCGGGAGACGTCCTACGAGCAGTACTTC. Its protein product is CASRRETSYEQYF.